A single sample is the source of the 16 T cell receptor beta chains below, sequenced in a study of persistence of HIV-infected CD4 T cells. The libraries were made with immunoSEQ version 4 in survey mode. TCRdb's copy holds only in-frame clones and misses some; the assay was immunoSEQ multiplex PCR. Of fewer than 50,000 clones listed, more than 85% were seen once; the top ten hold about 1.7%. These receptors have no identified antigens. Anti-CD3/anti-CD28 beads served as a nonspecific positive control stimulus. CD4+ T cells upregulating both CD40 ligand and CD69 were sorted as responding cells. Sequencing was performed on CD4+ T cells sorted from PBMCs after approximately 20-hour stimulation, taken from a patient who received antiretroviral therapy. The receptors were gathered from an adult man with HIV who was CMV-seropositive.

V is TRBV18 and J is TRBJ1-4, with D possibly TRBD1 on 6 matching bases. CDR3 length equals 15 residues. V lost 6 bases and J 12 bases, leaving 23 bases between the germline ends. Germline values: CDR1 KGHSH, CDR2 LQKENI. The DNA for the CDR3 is TGTGCCAGCTCCCCGGAGGGGGACGTCCGGGTGGAACTGTTTTTT. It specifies CASSPEGDVRVELFF.

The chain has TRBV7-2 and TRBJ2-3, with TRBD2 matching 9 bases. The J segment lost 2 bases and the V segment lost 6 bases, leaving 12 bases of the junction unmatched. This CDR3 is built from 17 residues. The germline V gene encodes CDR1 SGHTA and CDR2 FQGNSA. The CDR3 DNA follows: TGTGCCAGCAGAAAAAGCCCCGCGGGGGGGTTCACAGATACGCAGTATTTT. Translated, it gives CASRKSPAGGFTDTQYF. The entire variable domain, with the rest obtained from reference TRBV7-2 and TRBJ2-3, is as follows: GAGVSQSPSNKVTEKGKDVELRCDPISGHTALYWYRQSLGQGLEFLIYFQGNSAPDKSGLPSDRFSAERTGGSVSTLTIQRTQQEDSAVYLCASRKSPAGGFTDTQYFGPGTRLTVL.

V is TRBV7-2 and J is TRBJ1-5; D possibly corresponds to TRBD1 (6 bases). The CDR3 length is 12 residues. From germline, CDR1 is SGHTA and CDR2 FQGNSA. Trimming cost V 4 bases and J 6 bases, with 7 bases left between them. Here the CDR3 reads CASSSQGQPQHF. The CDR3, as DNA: TGTGCCAGCAGCTCACAGGGTCAGCCCCAGCATTTT.

In DNA, the CDR3 is TGTGCCAGCAGTGACTGGGGACTAGCGAATCAAGAGACCCAGTACTTC. It yields the protein CASSDWGLANQETQYF. This sequence joins TRBV6-4 and TRBJ2-5; 10 bases agree with TRBD2. The CDR3 has 16 amino acids. The germline V gene has CDR1 MRHNA and CDR2 SNTAGT. V shed 1 base and J 2 bases; nucleotides not matched to a gene: 4.

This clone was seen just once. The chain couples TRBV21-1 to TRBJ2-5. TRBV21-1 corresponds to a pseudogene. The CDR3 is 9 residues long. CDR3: CASSGAQYF. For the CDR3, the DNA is TGTGCCAGCAGCGGGGCCCAGTACTTC.

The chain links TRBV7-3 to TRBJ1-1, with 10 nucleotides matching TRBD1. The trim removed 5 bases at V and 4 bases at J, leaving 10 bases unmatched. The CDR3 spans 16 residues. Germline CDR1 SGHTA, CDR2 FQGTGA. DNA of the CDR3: TGTGCCAGCAGCCAGGGTGACAGGGGGCACGGCACTGAAGCTTTCTTT. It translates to CASSQGDRGHGTEAFF.

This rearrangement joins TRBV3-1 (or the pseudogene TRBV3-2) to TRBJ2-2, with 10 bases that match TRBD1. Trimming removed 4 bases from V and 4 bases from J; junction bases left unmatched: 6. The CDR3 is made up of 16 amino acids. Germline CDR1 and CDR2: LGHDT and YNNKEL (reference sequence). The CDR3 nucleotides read TGTGCCAGCAGCCTAGGGACAGGGGTTAGCACCGGGGAGCTGTTTTTT. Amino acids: CASSLGTGVSTGELFF.

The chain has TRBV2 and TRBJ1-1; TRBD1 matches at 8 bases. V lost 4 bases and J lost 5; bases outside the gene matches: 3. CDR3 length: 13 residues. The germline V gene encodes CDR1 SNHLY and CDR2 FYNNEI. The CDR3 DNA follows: TGTGCCAGCAGTGGCAGGGGGCAGACTGAAGCTTTCTTT. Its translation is CASSGRGQTEAFF.

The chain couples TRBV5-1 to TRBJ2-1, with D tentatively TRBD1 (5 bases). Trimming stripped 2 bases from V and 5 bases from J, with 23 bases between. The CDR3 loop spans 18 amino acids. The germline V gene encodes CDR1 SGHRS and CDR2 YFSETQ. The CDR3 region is CASSLGAGPTPIDNEQFF. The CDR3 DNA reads TGCGCCAGCAGCTTAGGGGCAGGGCCCACCCCCATCGACAATGAGCAGTTCTTC.

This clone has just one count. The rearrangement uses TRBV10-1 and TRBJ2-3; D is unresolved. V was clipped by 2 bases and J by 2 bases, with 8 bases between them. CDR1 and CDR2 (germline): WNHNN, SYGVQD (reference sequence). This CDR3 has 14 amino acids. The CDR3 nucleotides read TGCGCCAGCAGTGAGCACCGAGACACAGATACGCAGTATTTT. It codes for CASSEHRDTDTQYF.

In DNA, the CDR3 is TGTGCCAGCAGCGTACGGCTGGGGGGCGGGGGCCGCCGCACAGATACGCAGTATTTT. Its protein product is CASSVRLGGGGRRTDTQYF. The V and J genes are TRBV9 and TRBJ2-3; possible D gene TRBD2, 7 bases. Germline CDR1 reads SGDLS; CDR2 reads YYNGEE. V was trimmed by 1 base and J by 1 base, leaving 22 bases between them. This CDR3 has 19 amino acids.

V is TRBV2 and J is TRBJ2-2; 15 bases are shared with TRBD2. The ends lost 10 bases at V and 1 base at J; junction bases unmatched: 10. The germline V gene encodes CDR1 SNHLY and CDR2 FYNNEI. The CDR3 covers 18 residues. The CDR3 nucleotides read TGTGCCACCACCGGGGGACTAGCGGGGGGCCGGAACACCGGGGAGCTGTTTTTT. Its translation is CATTGGLAGGRNTGELFF.

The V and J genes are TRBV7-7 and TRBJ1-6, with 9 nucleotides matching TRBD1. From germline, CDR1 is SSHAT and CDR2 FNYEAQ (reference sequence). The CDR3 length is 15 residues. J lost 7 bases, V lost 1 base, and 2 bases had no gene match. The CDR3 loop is CASSLDRGPNSPLHF. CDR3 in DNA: TGTGCCAGCAGCTTAGACAGGGGGCCGAATTCACCCCTCCACTTT. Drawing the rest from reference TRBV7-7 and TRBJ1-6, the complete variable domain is GAGVSQSPRYKVTKRGQDVTLRCDPISSHATLYWYQQALGQGPEFLTYFNYEAQPDKSGLPSDRFSAERPEGSISTLTIQRTEQRDSAMYRCASSLDRGPNSPLHFGNGTRLTVT.

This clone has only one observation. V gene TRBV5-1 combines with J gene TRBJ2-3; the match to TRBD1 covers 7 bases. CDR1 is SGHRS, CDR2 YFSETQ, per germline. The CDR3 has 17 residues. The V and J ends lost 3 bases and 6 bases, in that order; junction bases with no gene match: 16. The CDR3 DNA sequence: TGCGCCAGCAGCTCGGACAGGATTACAACAGGGTGGGATACGCAGTATTTT. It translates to CASSSDRITTGWDTQYF.

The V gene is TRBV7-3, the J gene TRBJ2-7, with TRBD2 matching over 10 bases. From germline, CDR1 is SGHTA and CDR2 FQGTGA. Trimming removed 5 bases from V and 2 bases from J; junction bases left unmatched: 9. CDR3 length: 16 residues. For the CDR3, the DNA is TGTGCCAGCAGCCCCCACCCCAGCGGGGGGGCCTACGAGCAGTACTTC. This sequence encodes CASSPHPSGGAYEQYF.

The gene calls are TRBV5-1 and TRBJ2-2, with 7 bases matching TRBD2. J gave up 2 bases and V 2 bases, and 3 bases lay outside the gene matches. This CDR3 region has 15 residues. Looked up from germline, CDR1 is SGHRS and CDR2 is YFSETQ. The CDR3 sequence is CASSFLAANTGELFF. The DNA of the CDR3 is TGCGCCAGCAGCTTCCTAGCGGCTAACACCGGGGAGCTGTTTTTT.